This T cell receptor (beta chain) is from a study of Tregs in tolerant kidney transplant recipients. Germline assignment: CDR1 SGHVS and CDR2 FNYEAQ. This CDR3 is built from 14 residues. The junction had 4 bases not matched to a gene; V was cut back by 3 bases and J by 2 bases. With regard to this clone: The read terminates 3 residues ahead of where the CDR3 ends, so the germline J gene completes it.

Assay used: immunoSEQ multiplex PCR; TCRdb lists only in-frame clones, some missing. The sample's table shows fewer than 55,000 clones. The rearrangement uses TRBV7-6 and TRBJ2-7, with 7 bases matching TRBD1. Source: CD4+ T cells from blood, taken before the transplant. This receptor was identified in a human donor who received a combined kidney and bone marrow transplant. CDR3 DNA, as far as it was read: TGTGCCAGCAGCTTGAGACAGGGAGCCTACGAG. Translating gives CASSLRQGAYE. The whole CDR3 is CASSLRQGAYEQYF.